What follows are 17 T cell receptor beta chains derived from one specimen sequenced in a study of blood T cell repertoires in COVID-19. Some clones are missing from TCRdb's copy, which holds only in-frame ones; the method was immunoSEQ multiplex PCR. The sample yields 50,000 to 55,000 clones, roughly 88% seen once. Sequenced input: peripheral blood. These receptors all come from a man aged 80 or over with acute or convalescent COVID-19.

To note about this clone: The same CDR3 arises from other DNA sequences in this sample as well. The gene calls are TRBV7-2 and TRBJ2-1, with 7 bases matching TRBD2. CDR3 length: 14 amino acids. CDR1 and CDR2 (germline): SGHTA, FQGNSA. Germline trimming cut 4 bases from V and 3 bases from J; bases unmatched to any gene: 3. The DNA for the CDR3 is TGTGCCAGCAGCTCGGGGGGACTCTACAATGAGCAGTTCTTC. Its protein product is CASSSGGLYNEQFF.

This chain links TRBV6-6 with TRBJ1-2; the D is unclear. Germline V gene sequence: CDR1 MNHNY, CDR2 SVGAGI (reference sequence). With 0 bases removed from V and 7 bases from J, the gap between germline ends came to 6 bases. This CDR3 is built from 12 residues. This CDR3 reads CASSYSSGGYTF. CDR3 in DNA: TGTGCCAGCAGTTACTCGTCAGGTGGCTACACCTTC.

V usage is TRBV6-6 and J usage is TRBJ1-1; no reliable D call. V lost 5 bases to trimming and J lost 2 bases, with 12 bases between them. This CDR3 has 14 amino acids. Germline CDR1 reads MNHNY; CDR2 reads SVGAGI (reference sequence). The CDR3 DNA sequence: TGTGCCAGCAGTGGGGAGGGAAGAAACACTGAAGCTTTCTTT. Translation: CASSGEGRNTEAFF.

The chain uses TRBV19 and TRBJ1-5; TRBD1 matches at 8 bases. The CDR3 has 15 amino acids. The V gene's germline CDR1 is LNHDA and CDR2 SQIVND (reference sequence). J lost 4 bases, V lost 8 bases, and 10 bases had no gene match. The DNA for the CDR3 is TGTGCCAGTCAACCCCCGGGACAGGTTAATCAGCCCCAGCATTTT. Translation gives CASQPPGQVNQPQHF.

This clone was seen a single time. The gene calls are TRBV5-1 and TRBJ1-1; D uncertain. The germline CDR1 and CDR2 sequences are SGHRS and YFSETQ. V was shortened by 0 bases and J by 4 bases, with 13 bases between the two germline ends. The length of the CDR3 is 15 residues. CDR3 region: CASSLGHSLGTEAFF. The CDR3 DNA reads as TGCGCCAGCAGCTTGGGCCACAGTCTGGGCACTGAAGCTTTCTTT.

The chain joins TRBV14 to TRBJ2-1; 8 bases are a match to TRBD2. Germline V gives CDR1 SGHDN, CDR2 FVKESK. V gave up 4 bases and J gave up 9 bases; unmatched junction bases: 11. The CDR3 has 15 residues. The CDR3 spells CASSPVRGAHGEQFF. The CDR3 nucleotides are TGTGCCAGCAGCCCCGTGCGGGGGGCCCACGGTGAGCAGTTCTTC.

The chain combines TRBV12-3 or TRBV12-4 with TRBJ1-1; a possible D gene is TRBD1 (6 bases). This CDR3 spans 13 amino acids. Trimming shortened V by 5 bases and J by 1 base, and 8 bases separated the two germline ends. For the CDR3, the DNA is TGTGCCAGCAGTACAGGGAGGAACACTGAAGCTTTCTTT. It encodes CASSTGRNTEAFF.

V and J are TRBV7-2 and TRBJ1-1; 8 bases agree with TRBD1. The trim removed 5 bases at V and 3 bases at J, leaving 5 bases unmatched. This CDR3 is 14 amino acids long. Germline V CDR1 and CDR2: SGHTA, FQGNSA. CDR3 nucleotide sequence: TGTGCCAGCAGCCATTCAGGGGGCTACACTGAAGCTTTCTTT. The encoded protein is CASSHSGGYTEAFF.

The chain carries TRBV6-5 and TRBJ1-1; D gene ambiguous. V was shortened by 2 bases and J by 5 bases, with 6 bases between the two germline ends. This CDR3 region has 12 residues. Germline V lookup: CDR1 MNHEY, CDR2 SVGAGI. The CDR3 DNA sequence: TGTGCCAGCAGTTACGGGAGAACTGAAGCTTTCTTT. It codes for CASSYGRTEAFF.

The V call is TRBV19, the J call TRBJ2-4, with unresolved D. There are 16 residues in the CDR3. The germline V gene has CDR1 LNHDA and CDR2 SQIVND (reference sequence). The germline V and J ends were trimmed by 8 bases and 2 bases, with 19 bases remaining between them. The CDR3 is CASRTRSLLTKNIQYF. The CDR3 coding sequence is TGTGCCAGTCGAACCCGGAGCCTCCTGACCAAAAACATTCAGTACTTC.

This sequence joins TRBV19 and TRBJ1-2; 8 bases align to TRBD1. V shed 5 bases and J 7 bases; nucleotides not matched to a gene: 9. The CDR3 spans 14 residues. Germline V gene data show CDR1 as LNHDA and CDR2 as SQIVND (reference sequence). CDR3 residues: CASSRGQGPIGYTF. The CDR3 coding sequence is TGTGCCAGTAGTCGCGGACAGGGACCTATTGGCTACACCTTC. Using reference TRBV19 and TRBJ1-2 for the parts outside the CDR3, the full variable domain is DGGITQSPKYLFRKEGQNVTLSCEQNLNHDAMYWYRQDPGQGLRLIYYSQIVNDFQKGDIAEGYSVSREKKESFPLTVTSAQKNPTAFYLCASSRGQGPIGYTFGSGTRLTVV.

This clone was seen only a few times. The chain has TRBV6-2 or TRBV6-3 and TRBJ2-2; 7 bases align to TRBD2. The ends lost 5 bases at V and 6 bases at J; junction bases unmatched: 18. In germline, CDR1 is MNHEY, CDR2 SVGEGT. This CDR3 has 18 amino acids. The CDR3 region is CASSPGTMQEDGPGELFF. DNA of the CDR3: TGTGCCAGCAGTCCCGGGACTATGCAAGAGGATGGCCCCGGGGAGCTGTTTTTT.

The chain couples TRBV5-1 to TRBJ1-1; TRBD1 aligns across 7 bases. V trimming: 4 bases; J trimming: 1 base; junction bases outside the gene matches: 4. Germline V lookup: CDR1 SGHRS, CDR2 YFSETQ. The CDR3 has 14 amino acids. This chain's CDR3 is CASSHGTANTEAFF. The CDR3 DNA reads TGCGCCAGCAGCCACGGGACAGCGAACACTGAAGCTTTCTTT.

The chain links TRBV7-2 to TRBJ2-2, with 7 nucleotides matching TRBD2. Per the germline V gene, CDR1 is SGHTA and CDR2 is FQGNSA. Trimming removed 5 bases from V and 0 bases from J; junction bases left unmatched: 3. This CDR3 region has 15 residues. The CDR3 spells CASSPGGANTGELFF. The CDR3 DNA is TGTGCCAGCAGCCCTGGGGGGGCGAACACCGGGGAGCTGTTTTTT.

The V call is TRBV19, the J call TRBJ1-2; 7 positions agree with TRBD1. V lost 4 bases, J lost 5 bases, and 7 bases stayed unmatched. This CDR3 contains 14 residues. CDR1 LNHDA and CDR2 SQIVND come from the germline V gene (reference sequence). CDR3 region: CASSTPGQTYGYTF. DNA of the CDR3: TGTGCCAGTAGTACCCCGGGACAGACGTATGGCTACACCTTC. Full variable domain (outside the CDR3, taken from reference TRBV19 and TRBJ1-2): DGGITQSPKYLFRKEGQNVTLSCEQNLNHDAMYWYRQDPGQGLRLIYYSQIVNDFQKGDIAEGYSVSREKKESFPLTVTSAQKNPTAFYLCASSTPGQTYGYTFGSGTRLTVV.

This sequence joins TRBV6-2 or TRBV6-3 and TRBJ2-7, with a possible D match to TRBD2 (6 bases). CDR1 and CDR2 from the germline V gene are MNHEY and SVGEGT. Trimming cost V 3 bases and J 6 bases, with 15 bases left between them. This CDR3 has 14 amino acids. CDR3 in amino acids: CASSYTPLGGEQYF. Written as DNA, the CDR3 is TGTGCCAGCAGTTATACCCCCCTCGGGGGCGAGCAGTACTTC.

This chain links TRBV5-4 with TRBJ1-1; TRBD1 aligns across 11 bases. In germline, CDR1 is SGHNT, CDR2 YYREEE (reference sequence). The CDR3 loop spans 17 amino acids. The V segment lost 5 bases and the J segment 1 base; nucleotides outside the gene matches: 10. Written as DNA, the CDR3 is TGTGCCAGCAGTGACGGGACAGGGGGGATATGGAACACTGAAGCTTTCTTT. It is translated as CASSDGTGGIWNTEAFF.